This T cell receptor beta chain stems from a study of cytomegalovirus exposure and HLA in healthy donors. Study results and limitations: In vitro data verified a few CMV-associated chains as specific for CMV antigens. Across donors, most TCRs were seen rarely, yet some public ones were widespread. Cytomegalovirus association was assigned to about 180 TCR beta chains.

The sample holds one count of this clone. The antigen remains undetermined. Germline V gives CDR1 SQVTM, CDR2 ANQGSEA. V was shortened by 6 bases and J by 2 bases, with 12 bases between the two germline ends. The CDR3 runs to 13 residues. Separation from the roughly 600-subject first cohort characterized the roughly 130-subject validation cohort, to which the donors belonged. Data came from immunoSEQ multiplex PCR; TCRdb stores just in-frame clones and leaves some out. The sample lists some 140,000 clones, 80% to 90% seen once, with less than 3% in the top ten. V usage is TRBV29-1 and J usage is TRBJ2-3; possible D gene TRBD1, 5 bases. Sequencing input: PBMCs. The sequence was collected from a man between 18 and 35 years old in good health and CMV-seronegative. The DNA of the CDR3 is TGCAGCGTACAGGACACTTTCACAGATACGCAGTATTTT. Translation: CSVQDTFTDTQYF.